These 30 T cell receptor beta chains were sequenced from one sample in a study of blood T cell repertoires in COVID-19. The repertoire was sequenced with immunoSEQ multiplex PCR; TCRdb's copy has only in-frame clones and lacks some. The top ten hold roughly 8.7% of the sample, which has 200,000 to 250,000 clones, 65% to 90% seen once. The material sequenced was peripheral blood. The receptors originated from a man aged 50 or older with active or convalescent COVID-19.

The count of this clone is one. This chain links TRBV7-2 with TRBJ2-3; 9 positions agree with TRBD2. Germline values: CDR1 SGHTA, CDR2 FQGNSA. The trim removed 4 bases at V and 3 bases at J, leaving 5 bases unmatched. CDR3 length: 15 residues. The CDR3 coding sequence is TGTGCCAGCAGCTCCGTCCTAGCGGGGACAGATACGCAGTATTTT. Its translation: CASSSVLAGTDTQYF. Filled out from reference TRBV7-2 and TRBJ2-3, the complete variable domain reads GAGVSQSPSNKVTEKGKDVELRCDPISGHTALYWYRQSLGQGLEFLIYFQGNSAPDKSGLPSDRFSAERTGGSVSTLTIQRTQQEDSAVYLCASSSVLAGTDTQYFGPGTRLTVL.

A single count supports this clone. The J gene is TRBJ2-2, the V gene TRBV29-1, with D possibly matching TRBD2 (6 bases). CDR1 is SQVTM and CDR2 is ANQGSEA in the germline V gene. Trimming took 4 bases from V and 6 from J, leaving 9 bases between them. CDR3 length: 12 residues. The CDR3: CSVVLASGELFF. The CDR3 region has the DNA TGCAGCGTTGTTCTAGCGTCCGGGGAGCTGTTTTTT.

The chain is built from TRBV5-1 and TRBJ2-3; 12 bases line up with TRBD1. V shed 4 bases, J shed 4 bases, and the junction held 4 bases outside the gene matches. This CDR3 is built from 15 residues. The germline V gene encodes CDR1 SGHRS and CDR2 YFSETQ. CDR3 DNA: TGCGCCAGCAGCGCCGGGACAGGGGGCGCAGATACGCAGTATTTT. It codes for CASSAGTGGADTQYF.

The chain uses TRBV10-2 and TRBJ2-1; 8 bases are a match to TRBD2. Per the germline V gene, CDR1 is WSHSY and CDR2 is SAAADI. CDR3 length: 12 residues. V gave up 10 bases and J gave up 9 bases; unmatched junction bases: 8. CDR3 sequence reads: CATKVGTSEQFF. CDR3 sequence (DNA): TGCGCCACTAAAGTCGGGACTAGTGAGCAGTTCTTC.

V usage is TRBV7-9 and J usage is TRBJ1-6; TRBD1 matches at 10 bases. With 5 bases clipped from V and 9 bases from J, the junction kept 4 bases outside the gene matches. The CDR3 loop spans 14 amino acids. Germline lookup yields CDR1 SEHNR and CDR2 FQNEAQ (reference sequence). CDR3 in DNA: TGTGCCAGCAGCAGGGACAGGGGTGGTTCACCCCTCCACTTT. It specifies CASSRDRGGSPLHF.

The V and J genes are TRBV5-4 and TRBJ1-5, with a possible D match to TRBD1 (5 bases). The CDR3 runs 16 residues. CDR1 is SGHNT and CDR2 is YYREEE in the germline V gene (reference sequence). Trimming removed 4 bases at V and 1 base at J, with 15 bases between. The CDR3 nucleotides read TGTGCCAGCAGCATTGGAGGGGCCGAAAGCAATCAGCCCCAGCATTTT. It encodes CASSIGGAESNQPQHF.

The V and J genes are TRBV4-2 and TRBJ1-5; possible D gene TRBD1, 5 bases. This CDR3 contains 15 residues. Germline values: CDR1 LGHNA, CDR2 YNFKEQ. Trimming took off 0 bases at V and 6 bases at J, with 12 bases between the two ends. The CDR3 DNA reads TGTGCCAGCAGCCAAGAACGGGCAGGGATTCAGCCCCAGCATTTT. Its protein is CASSQERAGIQPQHF.

Of note for this clone: Other DNA sequences of this sample code for an identical CDR3. V is TRBV28 and J is TRBJ1-2; D gene uncertain. CDR1 is MDHEN, CDR2 SYDVKM, per germline. The CDR3 totals 12 residues. Between the trimmed V and J ends, which lost 2 bases and 5 bases, there was a span of 6 bases. CDR3 sequence: CASSLSRYGYTF. The CDR3 nucleotides read TGTGCCAGCAGTTTAAGCCGGTATGGCTACACCTTC.

The genes are TRBV27 and TRBJ2-1; 9 bases line up with TRBD2. The CDR3 loop spans 15 amino acids. Unmatched junction bases numbered 6, after V lost 5 bases and J lost 4 bases. The germline gives CDR1 MNHEY, CDR2 SMNVEV (reference sequence). The CDR3 coding sequence is TGTGCCAGCAGTCCTCAGACTAGCGGATACAATGAGCAGTTCTTC. Translating gives CASSPQTSGYNEQFF.

V usage is TRBV7-2 and J usage is TRBJ2-3; 13 bases are shared with TRBD2. The CDR3 totals 16 residues. Losses at the gene ends were 3 bases for V and 5 bases for J; bases not matched to a gene: 5. Germline CDR1 is SGHTA and CDR2 is FQGNSA. The CDR3 DNA is TGTGCCAGCAGCTTCCGGACTAGCGGGAGTCTAGATACGCAGTATTTT. Its translation: CASSFRTSGSLDTQYF.

This chain uses TRBV24-1 with TRBJ2-1; maybe TRBD1 (6 bases). The ends were cut back, 4 bases at V and 1 base at J, with 13 bases in the middle. Germline V gene sequence: CDR1 KGHDR, CDR2 SFDVKD. This CDR3 spans 16 amino acids. The DNA for the CDR3 is TGTGCCACCAGTGAATCAGGGGTAGATTCCTACAATGAGCAGTTCTTC. This sequence encodes CATSESGVDSYNEQFF.

The chain joins TRBV5-1 to TRBJ1-2; a possible D gene is TRBD1 (6 bases). V shed 0 bases and J shed 3 bases, with 12 bases lying between them. The CDR3 has 15 residues. Germline V gives CDR1 SGHRS, CDR2 YFSETQ. This CDR3 reads CASSLEMGAYYGYTF. The CDR3 DNA is TGCGCCAGCAGCTTGGAAATGGGGGCCTACTATGGCTACACCTTC. Supplemented by reference TRBV5-1 and TRBJ1-2, the full variable domain reads KAGVTQTPRYLIKTRGQQVTLSCSPISGHRSVSWYQQTPGQGLQFLFEYFSETQRNKGNFPGRFSGRQFSNSRSEMNVSTLELGDSALYLCASSLEMGAYYGYTFGSGTRLTVV.

The gene calls are TRBV6-2 or TRBV6-3 and TRBJ1-1; D unclear. The CDR3 totals 11 residues. Germline V CDR1 and CDR2: MNHEY, SVGEGT. V lost 0 bases to trimming and J lost 8 bases, with 4 bases between them. Here the CDR3 reads CASSYSAEAFF. The CDR3 coding sequence is TGTGCCAGCAGTTACTCAGCCGAAGCTTTCTTT.

The chain couples TRBV5-1 to TRBJ2-5, with TRBD2 as a possible D gene (7 bases). Germline V CDR1 and CDR2: SGHRS, YFSETQ. With 6 bases removed from V and 4 bases from J, the gap between germline ends came to 22 bases. The CDR3 is 16 amino acids. As DNA, the CDR3 is TGCGCCAGCAAATTTGGGGGGGGCGCGACGCGAGAGACCCAGTACTTC. Residues: CASKFGGGATRETQYF.

This clone is a singleton in its sample. V usage is TRBV21-1 and J usage is TRBJ2-7; TRBD2, the table's D call, was not compared with the DNA. TRBV21-1 is annotated as a pseudogene. The length of the CDR3 is 15 residues. The CDR3 reads CASSPGCPGSYEQYF. DNA for the CDR3: TGTGCCAGCAGCCCCGGGTGTCCTGGGTCCTACGAGCAGTACTTC.

CDR3 sequence (DNA): TGCGCCAGCAGCTTGGTCTCAGGGGGTGAGAACATTCAGTACTTC. It is translated as CASSLVSGGENIQYF. The chain combines TRBV5-1 with TRBJ2-4, with 7 bases fitting TRBD1. Germline V gene data show CDR1 as SGHRS and CDR2 as YFSETQ. V gave up 0 bases and J gave up 7 bases; unmatched junction bases: 7. This CDR3 has 15 residues.

For the CDR3, the DNA is TGTGCCAGCAGCCCAACGGACAGGGGGCTAGGGGACTACACCTTC. The encoded protein is CASSPTDRGLGDYTF. The chain carries TRBV2 and TRBJ1-2; TRBD1 matches 11 bases. This CDR3 has 15 amino acids. Trimming removed 6 bases from V and 10 bases from J; junction bases left unmatched: 13. The V gene's germline CDR1 is SNHLY and CDR2 FYNNEI.

V is TRBV12-3 or TRBV12-4 and J is TRBJ2-7, with TRBD2 identical over 10 bases. Germline trimming cut 5 bases from V and 6 bases from J; bases unmatched to any gene: 4. The CDR3 contains 13 residues. The CDR3 bases are TGTGCCAGCAGTCCGAGACTAGCGGGCGAGCAGTACGTC. As protein: CASSPRLAGEQYV.

The chain employs TRBV27 and TRBJ1-1; D is unresolved. Germline V gene lookup returns CDR1 MNHEY and CDR2 SMNVEV (reference sequence). The CDR3 runs to 13 residues. Trimming removed 6 bases at V and 6 bases at J, with 14 bases between. The CDR3 reads CASSPRRLAEAFF. The CDR3 coding sequence is TGTGCCAGCAGCCCCCGGCGGCTAGCTGAAGCTTTCTTT.

The chain joins TRBV5-4 to TRBJ2-3, with D tentatively TRBD2 (7 bases). The CDR3 has 16 residues. Trimming cost V 2 bases and J 2 bases, with 15 bases left between them. Germline V lookup: CDR1 SGHNT, CDR2 YYREEE (reference sequence). The CDR3 DNA reads as TGTGCCAGCAGCTTTACAGGGACTACTCCCACAGATACGCAGTATTTT. Translated, it gives CASSFTGTTPTDTQYF.

This rearrangement joins TRBV6-1 to TRBJ1-5; 8 nucleotides line up with TRBD1. V trimming: 5 bases; J trimming: 2 bases; junction bases outside the gene matches: 2. Germline V gene data show CDR1 as MNHNS and CDR2 as SASEGT. There are 14 residues in the CDR3. Written as DNA, the CDR3 is TGTGCCAGCAGTCTGGGACAGGGCAATCAGCCCCAGCATTTT. Translating it yields CASSLGQGNQPQHF.

This chain uses TRBV7-2 with TRBJ2-3; 16 bases are shared with TRBD2. The CDR3 has 18 residues. The ends lost 5 bases at V and 5 bases at J; junction bases unmatched: 10. The germline V gene has CDR1 SGHTA and CDR2 FQGNSA. The CDR3 loop reads CASSEPGLAGGLGDTQYF. CDR3 DNA: TGTGCCAGCAGCGAACCGGGACTAGCGGGAGGGTTGGGAGATACGCAGTATTTT.

This chain uses TRBV20-1 with TRBJ2-7, with D possibly being TRBD2 (5 bases). Germline-derived CDR1 and CDR2 are DFQATT and SNEGSKA (reference sequence). The ends were cut back, 3 bases at V and 4 bases at J, with 13 bases in the middle. CDR3 length: 13 amino acids. CDR3 nucleotides: TGCAGTGCTAGTAGCGCTAAAGCTTACGAGCAGTACTTC. Translation gives CSASSAKAYEQYF.

The chain recombines TRBV6-2 or TRBV6-3 with TRBJ1-1; unclear D gene. V lost 5 bases and J lost 7, with 14 bases in between. CDR1 and CDR2 from the germline V gene are MNHEY and SVGEGT. This CDR3 region has 13 residues. The CDR3 region has the DNA TGTGCCAGCAGTCGCCCTCGACTGCATGAAGCTTTCTTT. It yields the protein CASSRPRLHEAFF.

V is TRBV28 and J is TRBJ1-6; D is undetermined. Between the trimmed V and J ends, which lost 2 bases and 0 bases, there was a span of 11 bases. CDR1 and CDR2 (germline): MDHEN, SYDVKM. The CDR3 loop spans 17 amino acids. Written as DNA, the CDR3 is TGTGCCAGCAGTTTAGTGCTGAGGAGCTCCTATAATTCACCCCTCCACTTT. Translation gives CASSLVLRSSYNSPLHF.

This clone is a singleton in its sample. V usage is TRBV7-9 and J usage is TRBJ1-2; 10 bases agree with TRBD1. This CDR3 is 18 amino acids long. In germline, CDR1 is SEHNR, CDR2 FQNEAQ (reference sequence). V gave up 5 bases and J gave up 8 bases; unmatched junction bases: 20. Here the CDR3 DNA reads TGTGCCAGCAGCGATCAAACCGGGACAGGGGACGGATACTGGGGCTACACCTTC. Its protein is CASSDQTGTGDGYWGYTF.

J is TRBJ1-1 and V is TRBV4-1; possibly TRBD1 for D (5 bases). Germline V lookup: CDR1 MGHRA, CDR2 YSYEKL. V shed 3 bases and J shed 1 base, with 9 bases lying between them. The CDR3 loop spans 14 amino acids. The CDR3 nucleotides read TGCGCCAGCAGCCACCTAACAGGGAACACTGAAGCTTTCTTT. Protein product: CASSHLTGNTEAFF.

This clone was seen a single time. The CDR3 spells CASSRTVNRNQPQHF. Here the CDR3 DNA reads TGTGCCAGCAGCCGTACGGTAAATCGCAATCAGCCCCAGCATTTT. V is TRBV7-2 and J is TRBJ1-5; the D is unclear. Trimming removed 5 bases from V and 2 bases from J, with 13 bases in between. Looked up from germline, CDR1 is SGHTA and CDR2 is FQGNSA. The CDR3 extends over 15 amino acids.

The sample holds a few counts of this clone. The chain has TRBV28 and TRBJ2-7; 8 bases are a match to TRBD1. Trimming took 4 bases from V and 2 from J; bases not matched to a gene: 7. The CDR3 length is 15 residues. Per germline, CDR1 MDHEN and CDR2 SYDVKM. The CDR3 reads CASSWAGTGAYEQYV. The DNA for the CDR3 is TGTGCCAGCAGTTGGGCCGGGACAGGAGCCTACGAGCAGTACGTC.

In DNA form, the CDR3 reads TGCGCCAGCAGCCAAACAGGGGGCACTGAAGCTTTCTTT. Translating it yields CASSQTGGTEAFF. J is TRBJ1-1 and V is TRBV5-1, with 8 bases matching TRBD1. Germline V gene sequence: CDR1 SGHRS, CDR2 YFSETQ. V gave up 4 bases and J gave up 4 bases; unmatched junction bases: 3. CDR3 length: 13 residues.